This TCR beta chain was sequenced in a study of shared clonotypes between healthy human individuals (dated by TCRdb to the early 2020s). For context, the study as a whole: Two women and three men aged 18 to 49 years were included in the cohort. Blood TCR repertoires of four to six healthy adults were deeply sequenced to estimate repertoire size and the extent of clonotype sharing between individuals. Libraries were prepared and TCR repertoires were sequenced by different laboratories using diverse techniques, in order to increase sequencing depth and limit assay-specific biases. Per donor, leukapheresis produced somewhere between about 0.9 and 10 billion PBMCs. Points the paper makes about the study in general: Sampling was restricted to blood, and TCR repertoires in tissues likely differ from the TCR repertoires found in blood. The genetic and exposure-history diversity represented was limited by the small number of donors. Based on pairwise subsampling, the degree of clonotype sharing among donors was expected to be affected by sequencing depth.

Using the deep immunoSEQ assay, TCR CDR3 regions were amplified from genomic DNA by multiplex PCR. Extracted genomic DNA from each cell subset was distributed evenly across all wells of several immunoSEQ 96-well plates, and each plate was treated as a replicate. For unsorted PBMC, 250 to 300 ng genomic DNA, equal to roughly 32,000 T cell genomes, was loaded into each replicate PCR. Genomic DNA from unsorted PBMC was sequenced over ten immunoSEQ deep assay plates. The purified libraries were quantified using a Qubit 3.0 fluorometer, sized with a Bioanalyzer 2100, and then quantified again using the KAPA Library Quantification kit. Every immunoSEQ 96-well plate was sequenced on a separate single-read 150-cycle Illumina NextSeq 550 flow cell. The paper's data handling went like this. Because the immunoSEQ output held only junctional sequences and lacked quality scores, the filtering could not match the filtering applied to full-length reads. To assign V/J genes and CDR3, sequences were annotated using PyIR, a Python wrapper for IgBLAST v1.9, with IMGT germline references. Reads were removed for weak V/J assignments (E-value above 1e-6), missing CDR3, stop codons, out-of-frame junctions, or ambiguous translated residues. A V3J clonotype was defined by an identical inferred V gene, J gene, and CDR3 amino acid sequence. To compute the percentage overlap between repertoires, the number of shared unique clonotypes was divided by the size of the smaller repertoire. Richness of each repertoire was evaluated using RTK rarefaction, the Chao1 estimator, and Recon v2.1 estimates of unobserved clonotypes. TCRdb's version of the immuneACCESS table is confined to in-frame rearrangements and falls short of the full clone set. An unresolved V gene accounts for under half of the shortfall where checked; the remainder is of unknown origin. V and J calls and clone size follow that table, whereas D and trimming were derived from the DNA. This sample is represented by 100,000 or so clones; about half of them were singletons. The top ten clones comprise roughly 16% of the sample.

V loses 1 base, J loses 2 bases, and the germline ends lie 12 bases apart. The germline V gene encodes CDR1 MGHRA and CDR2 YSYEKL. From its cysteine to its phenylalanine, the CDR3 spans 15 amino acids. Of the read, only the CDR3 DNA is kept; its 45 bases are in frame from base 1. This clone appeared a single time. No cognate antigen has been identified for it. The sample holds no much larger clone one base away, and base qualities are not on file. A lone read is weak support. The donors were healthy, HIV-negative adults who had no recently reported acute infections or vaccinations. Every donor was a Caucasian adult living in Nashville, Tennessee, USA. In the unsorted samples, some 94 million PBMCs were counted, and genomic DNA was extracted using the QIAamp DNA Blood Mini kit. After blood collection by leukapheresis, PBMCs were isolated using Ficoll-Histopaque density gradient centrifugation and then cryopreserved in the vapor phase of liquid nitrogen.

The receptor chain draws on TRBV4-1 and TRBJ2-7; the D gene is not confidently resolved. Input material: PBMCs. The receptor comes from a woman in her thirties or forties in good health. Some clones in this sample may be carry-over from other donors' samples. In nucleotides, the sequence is TGCGCCAGCAGCCAAGTTTTACCGTTTACCTACGAGCAGTACTTC. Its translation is CASSQVLPFTYEQYF.